Below, 13 T cell receptor beta chains from the same sample are listed, as sequenced in a study of blood T cell repertoires in COVID-19. Sequenced by immunoSEQ multiplex PCR; TCRdb stores in-frame clones only, minus some. The sample lists fewer than 250,000 clones, roughly 80% seen once, with about 1.8% in the top ten. The sequencing sample was made of PBMCs or T cells enriched from blood (not recorded which). The receptors were gathered from a man aged 60 to 75 who had recovered from COVID-19.

The chain couples TRBV3-1 (or the pseudogene TRBV3-2) to TRBJ1-6, with 8 bases matching TRBD1. This CDR3 has 15 amino acids. CDR1 and CDR2 (germline): LGHDT, YNNKEL (reference sequence). The junction had 7 bases not matched to a gene; V was cut back by 4 bases and J by 8 bases. CDR3 in DNA: TGTGCCAGCAGCCCGGGGGTGACAGGGGATTCACCCCTCCACTTT. This codes for CASSPGVTGDSPLHF.

This clone appeared a single time. The chain employs TRBV19 and TRBJ1-3; tentatively, D is TRBD1 (5 bases). This CDR3 region has 13 residues. V was trimmed by 5 bases and J by 3 bases, leaving 8 bases between them. The germline gives CDR1 LNHDA, CDR2 SQIVND (reference sequence). The CDR3, as DNA: TGTGCCAGTAGTCAGGGAAGTGGAAACACCATATATTTT. Encoded protein: CASSQGSGNTIYF.

This chain joins TRBV2 and TRBJ2-7; D is possibly TRBD1 (5 bases). V lost 4 bases and J lost 2, with 9 bases in between. The CDR3 is made up of 13 amino acids. Germline V gives CDR1 SNHLY, CDR2 FYNNEI. The CDR3 nucleotides are TGTGCCAGCAGTGGCAGGGTCCCCTACGAGCAGTACTTC. It is translated as CASSGRVPYEQYF.

V is TRBV5-1 and J is TRBJ2-5; 11 nucleotides match TRBD2. The germline gives CDR1 SGHRS, CDR2 YFSETQ. The ends lost 0 bases at V and 5 bases at J; junction bases unmatched: 6. The CDR3 is made up of 16 amino acids. The DNA of the CDR3 is TGCGCCAGCAGCTTGGGACTAGCGGGGATGGGGGAGACCCAGTACTTC. It yields the protein CASSLGLAGMGETQYF.

This clone was seen once. The chain employs TRBV11-3 and TRBJ1-2; 7 positions agree with TRBD1. The CDR3 runs 13 residues. The V segment lost 8 bases and the J segment 2 bases; nucleotides outside the gene matches: 5. Germline V gene sequence: CDR1 SGHNT, CDR2 YENEEA. CDR3 nucleotides: TGTGCCAGCGCCCCGGACAGGAACTATGGCTACACCTTC. This sequence encodes CASAPDRNYGYTF.

The chain recombines TRBV7-3 with TRBJ1-2; 7 positions match TRBD1. The germline CDR1 and CDR2 sequences are SGHTA and FQGTGA. The CDR3 runs to 14 residues. V lost 5 bases, J lost 3 bases, and 6 bases stayed unmatched. The CDR3 reads CASSLWTGDYGYTF. The DNA of the CDR3 is TGTGCCAGCAGCCTGTGGACAGGAGACTATGGCTACACCTTC.

This chain links TRBV5-1 with TRBJ2-2; the D is unclear. V shed 0 bases and J shed 4 bases, with 13 bases lying between them. Per germline, CDR1 SGHRS and CDR2 YFSETQ. CDR3 size: 16 residues. CDR3 sequence reads: CASSLALGLGTGELFF. CDR3 sequence (DNA): TGCGCCAGCAGCTTGGCTCTTGGGCTGGGCACCGGGGAGCTGTTTTTT.

The chain uses TRBV6-4 and TRBJ1-6; maybe TRBD1 (6 bases). Trimming cost V 2 bases and J 10 bases, with 15 bases left between them. Per the germline V gene, CDR1 is MRHNA and CDR2 is SNTAGT. The CDR3 runs to 15 residues. CDR3: CASSDIGQFNSPLHF. The CDR3 nucleotides read TGTGCCAGCAGTGACATCGGACAGTTTAACTCACCCCTCCACTTT.

The chain carries TRBV19 and TRBJ1-2, with a weak D call TRBD1 (6 bases). The V and J ends lost 5 bases and 3 bases respectively, with 16 bases between them. Germline CDR1 and CDR2: LNHDA and SQIVND (reference sequence). The CDR3 has 15 amino acids. CDR3 in amino acids: CASSPTGGLDYGYTF. In DNA, the CDR3 is TGTGCCAGTAGTCCGACGGGGGGGCTGGACTATGGCTACACCTTC.

The chain joins TRBV6-5 to TRBJ2-5; tentative D call: TRBD1 (6 bases). This CDR3 spans 15 amino acids. Germline-derived CDR1 and CDR2 are MNHEY and SVGAGI. Deletions cut 0 bases from V and 0 bases from J, with 8 bases between. The CDR3 region is CASSYSRQDQETQYF. In DNA form, the CDR3 reads TGTGCCAGCAGTTACTCGAGACAGGACCAAGAGACCCAGTACTTC.

The chain is built from TRBV21-1 and TRBJ2-7; the table gives TRBD1 as D, unverified against the DNA. TRBV21-1 is classified as a pseudogene. The CDR3 sequence is 16 residues long. The CDR3 protein is CASSKFWGPEFYEQYF. The CDR3 DNA reads TGTGCCAGCAGCAAATTTTGGGGGCCCGAATTTTACGAGCAGTACTTC.

This chain links TRBV3-1 (or the pseudogene TRBV3-2) with TRBJ1-5; no reliable D call. CDR3 length equals 14 residues. Trimming shortened V by 4 bases and J by 0 bases, and 7 bases separated the two germline ends. In germline, CDR1 is LGHDT, CDR2 YNNKEL (reference sequence). The CDR3 region is CASSLEYSNQPQHF. As DNA, the CDR3 is TGTGCCAGCAGCCTAGAATATAGCAATCAGCCCCAGCATTTT.

This clone was detected once. The chain is built from TRBV6-5 and TRBJ1-4; 9 bases fit TRBD1. Germline V gene data show CDR1 as MNHEY and CDR2 as SVGAGI. With 4 bases clipped from V and 8 bases from J, the junction kept 8 bases outside the gene matches. The CDR3 runs to 15 residues. The CDR3, as DNA: TGTGCCAGCAGTTCACGAGGACAGGGGAAAGAAAAACTGTTTTTT. Residues: CASSSRGQGKEKLFF.